This TCR beta chain was found in a study of CD4+ T cells in melanoma. Note on this clone: Its antigen is undetermined.

The CDR3 covers 14 residues. Germline CDR1 and CDR2: MNHEY and SMNVEV (reference sequence). V lost 2 bases and J lost 4, with 10 bases in between. The table came from immunoSEQ multiplex PCR; TCRdb's copy has only in-frame clones and leaves some out. The repertoire holds 120,000 to 150,000 clones, with around 90% as singletons. Whole-study findings and limits: A reported correlation linked neoantigen-specific CD4+ T cells to CD8+, macrophage and B cell function.

The clonotype comes from a human donor with melanoma. V gene TRBV27 combines with J gene TRBJ2-3; no firm D call. In nucleotides, the CDR3 is TGTGCCAGCAGTTTAAATCGAGCCGCAGATACGCAGTATTTT. This codes for CASSLNRAADTQYF.